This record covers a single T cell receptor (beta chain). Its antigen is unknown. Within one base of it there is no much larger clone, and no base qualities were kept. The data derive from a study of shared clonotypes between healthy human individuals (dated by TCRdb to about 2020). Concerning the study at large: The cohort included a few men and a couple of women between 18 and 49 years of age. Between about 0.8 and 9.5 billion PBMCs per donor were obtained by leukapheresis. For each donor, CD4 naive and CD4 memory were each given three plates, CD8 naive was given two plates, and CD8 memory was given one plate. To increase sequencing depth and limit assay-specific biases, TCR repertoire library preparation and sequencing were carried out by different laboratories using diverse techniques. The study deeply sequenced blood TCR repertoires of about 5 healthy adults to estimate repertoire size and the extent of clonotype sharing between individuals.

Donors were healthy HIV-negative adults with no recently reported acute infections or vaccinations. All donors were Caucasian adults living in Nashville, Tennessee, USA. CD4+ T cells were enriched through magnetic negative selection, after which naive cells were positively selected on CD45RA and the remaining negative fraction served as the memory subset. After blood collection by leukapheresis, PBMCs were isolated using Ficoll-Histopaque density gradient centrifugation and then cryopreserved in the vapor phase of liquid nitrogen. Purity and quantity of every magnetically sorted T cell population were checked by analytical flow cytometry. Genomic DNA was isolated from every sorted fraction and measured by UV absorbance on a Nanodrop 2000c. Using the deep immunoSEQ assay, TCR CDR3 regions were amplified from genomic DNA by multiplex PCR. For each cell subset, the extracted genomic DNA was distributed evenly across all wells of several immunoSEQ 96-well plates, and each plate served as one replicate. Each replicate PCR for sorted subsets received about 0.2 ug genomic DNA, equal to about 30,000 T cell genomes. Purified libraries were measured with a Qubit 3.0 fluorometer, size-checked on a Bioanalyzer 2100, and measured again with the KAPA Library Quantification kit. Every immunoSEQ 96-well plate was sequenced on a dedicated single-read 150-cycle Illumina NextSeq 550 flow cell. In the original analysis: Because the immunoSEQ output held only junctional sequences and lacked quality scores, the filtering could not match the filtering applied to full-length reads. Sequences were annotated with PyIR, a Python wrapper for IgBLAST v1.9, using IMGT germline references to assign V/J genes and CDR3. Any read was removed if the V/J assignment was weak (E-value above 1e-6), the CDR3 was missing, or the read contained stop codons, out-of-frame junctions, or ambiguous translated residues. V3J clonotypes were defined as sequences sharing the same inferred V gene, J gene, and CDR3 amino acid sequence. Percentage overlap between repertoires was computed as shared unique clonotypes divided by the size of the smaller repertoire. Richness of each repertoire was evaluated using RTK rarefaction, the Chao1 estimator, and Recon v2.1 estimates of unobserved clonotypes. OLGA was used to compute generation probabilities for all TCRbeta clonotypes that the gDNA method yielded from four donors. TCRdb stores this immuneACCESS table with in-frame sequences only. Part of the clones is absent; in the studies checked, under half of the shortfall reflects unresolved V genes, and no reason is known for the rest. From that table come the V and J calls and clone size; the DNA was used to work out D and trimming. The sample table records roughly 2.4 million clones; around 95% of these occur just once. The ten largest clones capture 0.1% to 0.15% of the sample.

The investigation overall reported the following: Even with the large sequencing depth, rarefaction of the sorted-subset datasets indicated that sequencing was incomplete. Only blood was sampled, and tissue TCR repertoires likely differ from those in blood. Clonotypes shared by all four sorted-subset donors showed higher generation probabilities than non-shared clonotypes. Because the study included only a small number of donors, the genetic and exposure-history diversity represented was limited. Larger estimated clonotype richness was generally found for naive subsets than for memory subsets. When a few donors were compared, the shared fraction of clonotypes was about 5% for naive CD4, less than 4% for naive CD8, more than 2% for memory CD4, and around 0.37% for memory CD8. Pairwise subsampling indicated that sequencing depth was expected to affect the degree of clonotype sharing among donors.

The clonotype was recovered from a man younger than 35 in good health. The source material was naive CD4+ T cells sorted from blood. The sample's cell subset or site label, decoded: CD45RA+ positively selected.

CDR3 reads: CASSDRRIRDTQYF. The nucleotide sequence is TGTGCCAGCAGCGACCGCAGGATTAGAGATACGCAGTATTTT. The chain is assembled from TRBV7-6 and TRBJ2-3, with the identity of the D gene unclear. Inclusive of the bounding cysteine and phenylalanine, the CDR3 is 14 residues long. Here the CDR3 DNA is all that survives: 42 bases in frame from base 1. Via the germline V gene, CDR1 is SGHVS and CDR2 FNYEAQ. V and J lose 5 bases and 5 bases, and a span of 14 bases separates them.